There are a few counts of the clone carrying this T cell receptor beta chain. Its antigen is undetermined. These data belong to a study of T-cell memory formation after mild COVID-19. Whole-study context: TCR clusters mostly belonged to single donors. Study-wide findings and caveats: Clones that shrank (day 15 to 85) were balanced CD4/CD8, whereas later expanders leaned CD4+. Contracting clones localized mainly to CM and EM when CD4+ and mainly to EMRA when CD8+. Nothing showed for sure that second-wave clones peaking on day 37 were SARS-CoV-2 specific.

TCRdb reprocessed the 5' RACE reads via MiXCR and lists one record per CDR3 protein. The sample carries 110,000 or so distinct CDR3 sequences, 22% recorded once. Germline lookup yields CDR1 ENHRY and CDR2 SYGVKD. The CDR3 is 13 residues long. The germline V and J ends were trimmed by 2 bases and 1 base, with 4 bases remaining between them. V and J are TRBV10-3 and TRBJ2-3; no firm D call. The specimen sequenced was PBMCs or a T cell subset sorted from them (not recorded which). The receptor comes from a man aged 18 to 29 who had mild COVID-19 (a few samples of this study predate the infection). Cell type and time point are not known. CDR3 DNA: TGTGCCATCAGTGAGACCCGCACAGATACGCAGTATTTT. Amino acids: CAISETRTDTQYF.